Ten or more counts support the clone carrying this TCR beta chain. Its antigen is still unknown. These data are taken from a study of T cells after yellow fever vaccination. Whole-study findings and limits: Compared with primary, the secondary response was weaker and peaked at day 5, not 15.

The authors made TCR cDNA by 5'RACE template switching, adding a universal primer site and UMIs. TCRdb re-derived calls from the 5' RACE reads in MiXCR, one entry per CDR3 protein. The sample has hundreds of thousands of distinct CDR3 sequences, 10% to 15% seen once. The CDR3 covers 15 residues. V shed 6 bases and J shed 0 bases, with 11 bases lying between them. This receptor was identified in a man aged 25 to 45 who received the YFV17D yellow fever vaccine. The rearrangement joins TRBV12-3 or TRBV12-4 to TRBJ2-2; D gene ambiguous. Sequenced here: PBMCs, sampled on the day of the yellow fever booster vaccination. CDR3 DNA: TGTGCCAGCAGCCCCCCAGCAGCGAACACCGGGGAGCTGTTTTTT. Translated: CASSPPAANTGELFF.